The source of this T cell receptor (beta chain) is a study of molecular identifiers for immune sequencing clone quantification. Notes on the study in general: Clone sizes that are highly expanded could be underestimated when identical TCR molecules share a barcode. More than 97% of effector molecules, versus under 1% of naive-cell molecules, belonged to clones above 20 RNA copies.

CDR1 and CDR2 from the germline V gene are SGHTA and FQGNSA. The CDR3 runs to 19 residues. V was clipped by 5 bases and J by 7 bases; unmatched bases: 19. The naive CD8 libraries originated from between about 17,000 and 1,000,000 sorted cells and drew on 10%, 30% or 50% RNA. For bulk TCR libraries, previously described methods and listed TCR primers were used. TCRdb reprocessed the PCR reads via MiXCR and lists one record per CDR3 protein. The table lists around 320,000 distinct CDR3 sequences, roughly 23% of them singletons, with around 0.74% in the top ten. This clonotype showed up just a few times. Its matching antigen is unknown.

The receptor was derived from a human donor in good health. Some libraries in this study had Jurkat cell RNA spiked in. Sequenced input: naive CD8+ T cells from blood, with Jurkat cell RNA spiked in. Subset meaning: FACS-sorted CD8+CD4-CCR7+CD45RA+ naive T cells. J is TRBJ2-7 and V is TRBV7-2; 14 bases align to TRBD2. The DNA of the CDR3 is TGTGCCAGCAGCGAAAGGTTCGCCGGGACTAGCGGGGGTTTTAGGGAGCAGTACTTC. Translated: CASSERFAGTSGGFREQYF.